The sample holds a few counts of the clone carrying this TCR beta chain. What it binds is not known. The source of the sample is a study of T-cell memory formation after mild COVID-19. Study as a whole: The study found TCR clusters largely donor specific. Whole-study findings and limits: CD4/CD8 balance characterized clones contracting day 15 to 85, and CD4+ skew characterized later expanders. Among contracting clones, CD4+ were mainly CM/EM and CD8+ enriched in EMRA.

Barcoded TCR alpha and TCR beta cDNA libraries with UMIs came from 5'RACE using constant-segment primers. From the 5' RACE reads, TCRdb called clonotypes with MiXCR, one entry per CDR3 protein. The sample has 65,000 to 95,000 distinct CDR3 sequences; 9.5% to 15% are singletons. Trimming took 4 bases from V and 4 from J, leaving 7 bases between them. The CDR3 is 13 residues long. Sequencing was done on a sample of PBMCs or a T cell subset sorted from them (not recorded which). The TCR comes from a man between 18 and 29 years old who had mild COVID-19 (a few samples of this study predate the infection). Cell type and time point are not known. The rearrangement links TRBV12-3 or TRBV12-4 to TRBJ2-2; D remains ambiguous. CDR3 protein: CASSSTGTGELFF. The CDR3 nucleotides read TGTGCCAGCAGTTCCACGGGCACCGGGGAGCTGTTTTTT.